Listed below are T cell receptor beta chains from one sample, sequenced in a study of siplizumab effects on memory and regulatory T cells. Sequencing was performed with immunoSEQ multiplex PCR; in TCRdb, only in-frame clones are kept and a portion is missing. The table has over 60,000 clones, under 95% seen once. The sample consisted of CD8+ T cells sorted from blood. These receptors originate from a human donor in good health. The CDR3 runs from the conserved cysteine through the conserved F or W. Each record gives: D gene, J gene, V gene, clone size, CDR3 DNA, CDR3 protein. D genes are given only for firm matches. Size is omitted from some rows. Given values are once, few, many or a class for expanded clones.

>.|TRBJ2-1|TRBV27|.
TGTGCCAGCAGTTTATCTCAGGGGCCCTACAATGAGCAGTTCTTC
CASSLSQGPYNEQFF
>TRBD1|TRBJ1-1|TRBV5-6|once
TGTGCCAGCAGCTTGAGCGGGACAGTCGTCGAAGCTTTCTTT
CASSLSGTVVEAFF
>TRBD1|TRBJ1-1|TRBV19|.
TGTGCCAGTAGTCGGGGACAGACTAACACTGAAGCTTTCTTT
CASSRGQTNTEAFF
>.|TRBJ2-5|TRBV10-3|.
TGTGCCATCAGTGAGAGTGCGGGGTGGTTTGAGACCCAGTACTTC
CAISESAGWFETQYF
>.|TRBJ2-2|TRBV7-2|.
TGTGCCAGCACCCTCGGCGGGGAGCTGTTTTTT
CASTLGGELFF
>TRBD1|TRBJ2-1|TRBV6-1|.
TGTGCCAGCACAAGGACAGGCGGCCCGTACAATGAGCAGTTCTTC
CASTRTGGPYNEQFF
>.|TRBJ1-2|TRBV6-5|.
TGTGCCAGCAGTTACTCGAAGAGGGACTACACCTTC
CASSYSKRDYTF
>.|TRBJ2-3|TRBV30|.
TGTGCCTGGAGTGTAGCAGTGCGATCGGCAGATACGCAGTATTTT
CAWSVAVRSADTQYF
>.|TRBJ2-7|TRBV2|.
TGTGCCAGCAGTAAGACAGCTACCTACGAGCAGTACTTC
CASSKTATYEQYF
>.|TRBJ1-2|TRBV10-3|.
TGTGCCATCAGTGAGTCGTCGCCAGGGCCCTTCTATGGCTACACCTTC
CAISESSPGPFYGYTF
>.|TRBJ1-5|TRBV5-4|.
TGCGCCAGCAGCCAGTACACAAACAGCAATCAGCCCCAGCATTTT
CASSQYTNSNQPQHF
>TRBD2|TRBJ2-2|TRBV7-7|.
TGTGCCAGCAGCTTAGTAGCGGGCCATATAGAGCTGTTTTTT
CASSLVAGHIELFF
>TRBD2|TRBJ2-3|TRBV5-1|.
TGCGCCAGCAGCCTCCCCTCTAGCGGTGTTAGCACAGATACGCAGTATTTT
CASSLPSSGVSTDTQYF
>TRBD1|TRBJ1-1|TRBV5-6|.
TGTGCCAGCAGCTGGGGGACAGTTGATTTTGTGAACACTGAAGCTTTCTTT
CASSWGTVDFVNTEAFF
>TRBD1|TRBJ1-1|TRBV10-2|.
TGCGCCGCCTCAGGGGGTCGGGGCACTGAAGCTTTCTTT
CAASGGRGTEAFF
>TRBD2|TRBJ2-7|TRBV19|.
TGTGCCAGTAGCGGACTAGCGGGATACTACGAGCAGTACTTC
CASSGLAGYYEQYF
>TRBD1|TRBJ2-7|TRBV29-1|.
TGCAGCGCGACAGGGGGTCTCGACGAGCAGTACTTC
CSATGGLDEQYF
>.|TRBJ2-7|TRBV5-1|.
TGCGCCAGCAGCCCACCAGGACGGGCCGGCGAGCAGTACTTC
CASSPPGRAGEQYF
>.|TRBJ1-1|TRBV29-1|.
TGCAGCGTTGAAGATGGCGGGAAGGTAGGTATGAACACTGAAGCTTTCTTT
CSVEDGGKVGMNTEAFF
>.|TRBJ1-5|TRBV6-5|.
TGTGCCAGCGGACGGAACGGGGGGCAGCCCCAGCATTTT
CASGRNGGQPQHF
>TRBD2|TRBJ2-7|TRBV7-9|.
TGTGCCAGCAGCTTACTCCCTAGCGGGGTGGATGGCTACGAGCAGTACTTC
CASSLLPSGVDGYEQYF
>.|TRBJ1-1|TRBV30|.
TGTGCCTGCACTAGAGGTGAAGCTTTCTTT
CACTRGEAFF
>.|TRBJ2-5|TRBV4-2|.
TGTGCCAGCAGCCACCTCGCAGCGGCGGAAGAGACCCAGTACTTC
CASSHLAAAEETQYF
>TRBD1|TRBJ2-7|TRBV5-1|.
TGCGCCAGCAGCTTGGAACAGGGGGCTAACGAGCAGTACTTC
CASSLEQGANEQYF
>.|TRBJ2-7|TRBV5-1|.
TGCGCCAGCAGCTTGGTTCGGGAGTTCTCCTACGAGCAGTACTTC
CASSLVREFSYEQYF
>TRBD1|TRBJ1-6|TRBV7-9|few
TGTGCCAGCAGCTCAGACAGGGTAAATTCACCCCTCCACTTT
CASSSDRVNSPLHF
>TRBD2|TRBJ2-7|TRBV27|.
TGTGCCAGCAGTTATACTAGCGGCGCCTACGAGCAGTACTTC
CASSYTSGAYEQYF
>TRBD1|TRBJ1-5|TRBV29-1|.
TGCAGCGTTTTCACAGGGGAGGATCAGCCCCAGCATTTT
CSVFTGEDQPQHF
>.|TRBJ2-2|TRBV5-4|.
TGTGCCAGCAGCTCTGAGCACACCGGGGAGCTGTTTTTT
CASSSEHTGELFF
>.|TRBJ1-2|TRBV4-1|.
TGCGCCAGCAGCCAAGATTTGGGGAATTGGTATGGCTACACCTTC
CASSQDLGNWYGYTF
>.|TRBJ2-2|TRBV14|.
TGTGCCAGCAGCCAACTTAGCCTCGGGGAGCTGTTTTTT
CASSQLSLGELFF
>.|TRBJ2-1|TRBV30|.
TGTGCCTGGAGTGTAGGCTACAATGAGCAGTTCTTC
CAWSVGYNEQFF
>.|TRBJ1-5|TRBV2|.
TGTGCCAGCAGTGTGTTCGGACAGCTCAATCAGCCCCAGCATTTT
CASSVFGQLNQPQHF
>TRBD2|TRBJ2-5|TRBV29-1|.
TGCAGCGTTGGGGCAGCGGGGGGGCCGAAGACCCAGTACTTC
CSVGAAGGPKTQYF
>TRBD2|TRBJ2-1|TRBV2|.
TGTGCCAGCAAAACTAGCGGGGGGGCCTACAATGAGCAGTTCTTC
CASKTSGGAYNEQFF
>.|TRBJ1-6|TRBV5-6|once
TGTGCCAGCAGCTCGGCTGACATTCCCCCCGGCATTTCACCCCTCCACTTT
CASSSADIPPGISPLHF
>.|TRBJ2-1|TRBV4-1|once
TGCGCCAGCAGCCTCGGTCCCGGGGGCCTCTACAATGAGCAGTTCTTC
CASSLGPGGLYNEQFF
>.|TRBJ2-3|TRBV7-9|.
TGTGCCAGCAAAGCGATGGAAGATACGCAGTATTTT
CASKAMEDTQYF
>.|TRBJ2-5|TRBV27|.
TGTGCCAGCAGTTTATGGAGGCAAGAGACCCAGTACTTC
CASSLWRQETQYF
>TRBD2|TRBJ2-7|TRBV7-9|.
TGTGCCAGCAGCTTAGAGCGGGAGGGCGGTTACGAGCAGTACTTC
CASSLEREGGYEQYF
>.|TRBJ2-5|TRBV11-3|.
TGTGCCAGCAGCTTGGGGCAGGGGGAGACCCAGTACTTC
CASSLGQGETQYF
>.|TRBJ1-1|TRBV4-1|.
TGCGCCAGCAGCCAAAGCTCAGGGAATGTAGCCACTGAAGCTTTCTTT
CASSQSSGNVATEAFF
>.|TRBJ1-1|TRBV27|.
TGTGCCAGCAGTTTAAGCACAGGGACGAACACTGAAGCTTTCTTT
CASSLSTGTNTEAFF
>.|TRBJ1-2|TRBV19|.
TGTGCCAGTAGTATGGAGGACTGGGGCTACACCTTC
CASSMEDWGYTF
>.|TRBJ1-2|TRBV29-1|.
TGCAGCGCCAACAGGGCGTTGGGGTATGGCTACACCTTC
CSANRALGYGYTF
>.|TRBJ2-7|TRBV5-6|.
TGTGCCAGCAGTCTGGGGTACACCTACGAGCAGTACTTC
CASSLGYTYEQYF